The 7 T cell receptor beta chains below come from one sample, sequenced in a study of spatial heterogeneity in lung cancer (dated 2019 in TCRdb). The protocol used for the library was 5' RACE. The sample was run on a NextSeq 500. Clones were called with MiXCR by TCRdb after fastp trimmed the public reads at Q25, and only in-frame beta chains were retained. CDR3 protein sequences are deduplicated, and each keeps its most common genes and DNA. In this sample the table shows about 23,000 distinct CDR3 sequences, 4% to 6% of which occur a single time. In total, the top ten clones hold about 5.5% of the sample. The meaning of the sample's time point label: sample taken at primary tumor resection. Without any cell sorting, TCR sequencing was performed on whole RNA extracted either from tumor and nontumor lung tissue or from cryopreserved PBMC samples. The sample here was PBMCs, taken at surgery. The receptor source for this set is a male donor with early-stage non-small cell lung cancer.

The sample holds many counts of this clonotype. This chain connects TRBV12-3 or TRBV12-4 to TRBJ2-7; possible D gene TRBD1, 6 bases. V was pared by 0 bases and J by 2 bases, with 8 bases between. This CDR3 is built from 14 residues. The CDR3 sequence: CASSLAQGPYEQYF. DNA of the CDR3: TGTGCCAGCAGTTTAGCTCAGGGGCCCTACGAGCAGTACTTC.

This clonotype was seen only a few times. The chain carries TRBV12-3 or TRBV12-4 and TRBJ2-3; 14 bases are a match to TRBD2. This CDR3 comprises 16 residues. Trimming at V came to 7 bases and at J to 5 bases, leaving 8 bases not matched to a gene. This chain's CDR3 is CASTETSGRALDTQYF. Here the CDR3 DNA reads TGTGCCAGCACCGAGACTAGCGGGAGGGCCTTAGATACGCAGTATTTT.

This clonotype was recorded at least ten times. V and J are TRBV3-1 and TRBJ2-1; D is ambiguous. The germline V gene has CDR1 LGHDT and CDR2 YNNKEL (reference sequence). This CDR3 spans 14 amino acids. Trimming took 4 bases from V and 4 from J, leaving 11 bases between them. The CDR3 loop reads CASSPWARYNEQFF. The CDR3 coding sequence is TGTGCCAGCAGCCCCTGGGCCAGATACAATGAGCAGTTCTTC.

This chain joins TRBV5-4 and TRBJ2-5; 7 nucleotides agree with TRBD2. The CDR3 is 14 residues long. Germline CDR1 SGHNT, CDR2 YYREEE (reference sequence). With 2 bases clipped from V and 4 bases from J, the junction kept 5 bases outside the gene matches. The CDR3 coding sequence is TGTGCCAGCAGCTTCCGGGGAGGGTCAGAGACCCAGTACTTC. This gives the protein CASSFRGGSETQYF.

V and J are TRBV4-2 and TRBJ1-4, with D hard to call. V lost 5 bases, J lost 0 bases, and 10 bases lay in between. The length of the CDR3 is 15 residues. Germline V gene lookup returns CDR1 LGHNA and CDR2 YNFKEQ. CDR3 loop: CASSSQAATNEKLFF. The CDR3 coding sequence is TGTGCCAGCAGCTCCCAGGCTGCAACTAATGAAAAACTGTTTTTT.

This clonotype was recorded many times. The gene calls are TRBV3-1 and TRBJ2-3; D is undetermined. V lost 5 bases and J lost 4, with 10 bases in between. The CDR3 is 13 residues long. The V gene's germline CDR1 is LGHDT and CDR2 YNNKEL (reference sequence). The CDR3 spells CASSYRASDTQYF. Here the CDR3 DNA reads TGTGCCAGCAGCTACCGGGCATCAGATACGCAGTATTTT.

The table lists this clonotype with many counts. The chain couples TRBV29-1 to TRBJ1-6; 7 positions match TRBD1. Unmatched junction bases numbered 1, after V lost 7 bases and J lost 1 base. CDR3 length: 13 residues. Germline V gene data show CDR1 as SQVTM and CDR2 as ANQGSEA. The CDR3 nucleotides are TGCAGCGCCAGGGGGTCCTATAATTCACCCCTCCACTTT. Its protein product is CSARGSYNSPLHF.